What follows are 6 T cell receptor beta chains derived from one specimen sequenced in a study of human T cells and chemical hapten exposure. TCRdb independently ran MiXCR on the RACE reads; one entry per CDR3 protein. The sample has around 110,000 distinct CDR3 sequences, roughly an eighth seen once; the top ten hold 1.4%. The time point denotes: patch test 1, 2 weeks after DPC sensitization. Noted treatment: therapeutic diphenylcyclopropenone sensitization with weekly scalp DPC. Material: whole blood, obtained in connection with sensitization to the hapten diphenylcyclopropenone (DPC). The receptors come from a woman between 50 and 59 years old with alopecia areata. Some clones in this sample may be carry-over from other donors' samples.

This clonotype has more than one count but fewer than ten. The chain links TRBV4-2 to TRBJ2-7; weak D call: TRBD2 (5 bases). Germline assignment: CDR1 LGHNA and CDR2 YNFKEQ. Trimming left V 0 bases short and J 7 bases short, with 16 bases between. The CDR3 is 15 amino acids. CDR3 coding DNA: TGTGCCAGCAGCCAAGAACTGGACGGGGAAAGGGAGCAGTACTTC. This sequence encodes CASSQELDGEREQYF.

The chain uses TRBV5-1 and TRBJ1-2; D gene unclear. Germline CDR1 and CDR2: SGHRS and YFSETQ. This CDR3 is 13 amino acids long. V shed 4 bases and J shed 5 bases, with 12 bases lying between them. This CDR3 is CASSPAESYGYTF. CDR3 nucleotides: TGCGCCAGCAGCCCGGCGGAGTCTTATGGCTACACCTTC.

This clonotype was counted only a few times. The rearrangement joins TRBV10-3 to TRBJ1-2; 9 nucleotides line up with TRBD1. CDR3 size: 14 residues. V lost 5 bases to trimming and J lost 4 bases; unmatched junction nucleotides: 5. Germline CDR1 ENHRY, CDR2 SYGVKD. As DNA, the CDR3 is TGTGCCATCAGTTTGACAGGGGGAAGCTATGGCTACACCTTC. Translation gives CAISLTGGSYGYTF.

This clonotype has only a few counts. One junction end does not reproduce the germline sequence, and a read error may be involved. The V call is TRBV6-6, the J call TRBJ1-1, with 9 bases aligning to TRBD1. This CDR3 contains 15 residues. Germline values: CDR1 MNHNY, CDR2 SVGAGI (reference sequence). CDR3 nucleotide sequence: TGTGCCAGCAGTCACTCGGCGACAGGGGGAACTGAAGCTTTCTTT. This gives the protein CASSHSATGGTEAFF.

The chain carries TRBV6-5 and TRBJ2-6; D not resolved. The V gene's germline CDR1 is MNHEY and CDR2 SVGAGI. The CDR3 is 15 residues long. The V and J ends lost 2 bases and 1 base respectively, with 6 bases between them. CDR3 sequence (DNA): TGTGCCAGCAGTTACGTGGTTTCTGGGGCCAACGTCCTGACTTTC. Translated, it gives CASSYVVSGANVLTF.

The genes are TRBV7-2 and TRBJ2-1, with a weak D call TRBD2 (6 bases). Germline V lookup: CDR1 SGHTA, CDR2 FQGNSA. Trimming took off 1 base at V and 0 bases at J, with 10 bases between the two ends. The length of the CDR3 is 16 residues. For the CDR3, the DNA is TGTGCCAGCAGCTTAGTTAGTAGCGGCTCCTACAATGAGCAGTTCTTC. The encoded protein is CASSLVSSGSYNEQFF.